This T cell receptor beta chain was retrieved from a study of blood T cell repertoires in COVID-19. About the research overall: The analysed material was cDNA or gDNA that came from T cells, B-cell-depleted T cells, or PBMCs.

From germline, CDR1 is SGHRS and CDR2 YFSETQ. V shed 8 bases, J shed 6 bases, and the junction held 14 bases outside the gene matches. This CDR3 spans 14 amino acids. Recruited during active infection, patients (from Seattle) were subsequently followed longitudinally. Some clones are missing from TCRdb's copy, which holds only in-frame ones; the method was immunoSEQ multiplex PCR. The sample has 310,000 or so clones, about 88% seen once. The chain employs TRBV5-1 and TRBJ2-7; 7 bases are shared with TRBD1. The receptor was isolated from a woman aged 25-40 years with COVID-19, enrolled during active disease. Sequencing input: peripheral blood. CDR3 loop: CARRSGTVTVEQYF. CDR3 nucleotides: TGCGCCAGAAGATCCGGGACAGTGACCGTCGAGCAGTACTTC.